Shown below are 16 T cell receptor beta chains from a single sample sequenced in a study of cytotoxic CD8 clonotypes in ibrutinib-treated CLL. The data were produced by immunoSEQ multiplex PCR, yet TCRdb's version contains in-frame clones alone and is incomplete. The table includes about 160,000 clones, roughly 84% detected once. Here the sequenced sample was PBMCs, taken at disease progression, from a patient treated with ibrutinib. These TCRs come from a human donor with chronic lymphocytic leukemia.

In DNA form, the CDR3 reads TGTGCCCCCAGCGGACCGGGACTAGCTTACGAGCAGTACTTC. Protein sequence: CAPSGPGLAYEQYF. The chain links TRBV10-3 to TRBJ2-7, with 9 bases that match TRBD2. After removal of 11 bases from V and 4 bases from J, the junction contained 12 bases not matched to a gene. Germline V lookup: CDR1 ENHRY, CDR2 SYGVKD. The length of the CDR3 is 14 residues.

This chain joins TRBV27 and TRBJ2-7, with D maybe TRBD2 (6 bases). Germline CDR1 and CDR2: MNHEY and SMNVEV (reference sequence). V lost 3 bases and J 3 bases, leaving 12 bases between the germline ends. This CDR3 is 14 amino acids long. The CDR3 sequence is CASSFNGGSYEQYF. In nucleotides, the CDR3 is TGTGCCAGCAGTTTTAACGGGGGAAGCTACGAGCAGTACTTC.

The CDR3 bases are TGTGCCAGTGGCCGAACGAACACTGAAGCTTTCTTT. It translates to CASGRTNTEAFF. The chain carries TRBV6-5 and TRBJ1-1; D ambiguous. Germline-derived CDR1 and CDR2 are MNHEY and SVGAGI. CDR3 size: 12 residues. The germline V and J ends were trimmed by 9 bases and 1 base, with 9 bases remaining between them.

This clone appeared a few times. The V and J genes are TRBV19 and TRBJ1-4; no clear D gene. V lost 5 bases to trimming and J lost 3 bases, with 13 bases between them. Per the germline V gene, CDR1 is LNHDA and CDR2 is SQIVND (reference sequence). The CDR3 is 15 residues long. The CDR3 spells CASSGPDRANEKLFF. The DNA for the CDR3 is TGTGCCAGTAGTGGCCCGGATAGGGCTAATGAAAAACTGTTTTTT.

V gene TRBV10-1 combines with J gene TRBJ2-3; D gene uncertain. Germline V gene lookup returns CDR1 WNHNN and CDR2 SYGVQD (reference sequence). The ends were cut back, 4 bases at V and 0 bases at J, with 5 bases in the middle. This CDR3 is 13 amino acids long. The CDR3 DNA sequence: TGCGCCAGCAGTGTCCTCAGCACAGATACGCAGTATTTT. Its protein product is CASSVLSTDTQYF.

This clone was observed once. This chain links TRBV4-3 with TRBJ2-3; 13 nucleotides match TRBD2. Germline loops: CDR1 LGHNA, CDR2 YSLEER. CDR3 length equals 18 residues. The trim removed 3 bases at V and 2 bases at J, leaving 8 bases unmatched. CDR3 region: CASSHLPGTSGTTDTQYF. CDR3 DNA: TGCGCCAGCAGCCACTTACCCGGGACTAGCGGGACCACAGATACGCAGTATTTT.

The chain has TRBV19 and TRBJ2-7; possibly TRBD1 for D (6 bases). The germline CDR1 and CDR2 sequences are LNHDA and SQIVND (reference sequence). V lost 3 bases and J lost 4, with 16 bases in between. The CDR3 extends over 15 amino acids. The CDR3 reads CASSMDPGDGYEQYF. CDR3 in DNA: TGTGCCAGTAGTATGGATCCAGGGGACGGATACGAGCAGTACTTC.

The genes are TRBV5-5 and TRBJ2-5; TRBD2 might be the D (6 bases). This CDR3 region has 14 residues. Germline V lookup: CDR1 SGHKS, CDR2 YYEKEE (reference sequence). V lost 0 bases and J 3 bases, leaving 9 bases between the germline ends. The CDR3 loop reads CASSLAPGEETQYF. CDR3 nucleotides: TGTGCCAGCAGCTTGGCCCCGGGGGAAGAGACCCAGTACTTC.

This sequence joins TRBV27 and TRBJ2-7; a possible D gene is TRBD2 (5 bases). Trimming took off 4 bases at V and 7 bases at J, with 20 bases between the two ends. CDR3 length equals 15 residues. CDR1 is MNHEY, CDR2 SMNVEV, per germline (reference sequence). In DNA, the CDR3 is TGTGCCAGCAGTTCTACCCGGCTAGCAGGTTGGGAGCAGTACTTC. Translation: CASSSTRLAGWEQYF.

This chain uses TRBV11-3 with TRBJ2-7; TRBD2 is a possible D gene (5 bases). Looked up from germline, CDR1 is SGHNT and CDR2 is YENEEA. V dropped 3 bases and J dropped 0 bases, with 12 bases sitting between them. This CDR3 contains 15 residues. The CDR3 is CASSFRAGASYEQYF. CDR3 sequence (DNA): TGTGCCAGCAGCTTTCGGGCGGGTGCCTCCTACGAGCAGTACTTC.

The chain links TRBV18 to TRBJ1-1, with unresolved D. Germline loops: CDR1 KGHSH, CDR2 LQKENI. This CDR3 is 14 amino acids long. V was shortened by 9 bases and J by 6 bases, with 20 bases between the two germline ends. This chain's CDR3 is CASSSGEVWAEAFF. The CDR3 DNA is TGTGCCAGTTCTTCCGGGGAGGTCTGGGCTGAAGCTTTCTTT.

V usage is TRBV2 and J usage is TRBJ1-2; D may be TRBD1 (6 bases). V gave up 5 bases and J gave up 8 bases, with 24 bases separating them. CDR3 size: 16 residues. Germline CDR1 and CDR2: SNHLY and FYNNEI. CDR3 in amino acids: CASSYFQRGGEGGYTF. In DNA, the CDR3 is TGTGCCAGCAGTTACTTTCAGAGAGGGGGTGAAGGCGGCTACACCTTC.

The V and J genes are TRBV9 and TRBJ2-7, with a possible D match to TRBD1 (5 bases). The CDR3 is 15 amino acids. Trimming cost V 0 bases and J 5 bases, with 15 bases left between them. CDR1 is SGDLS, CDR2 YYNGEE, per germline. CDR3 sequence reads: CASSVETAPTHEQYF. For the CDR3, the DNA is TGTGCCAGCAGCGTAGAGACAGCCCCAACCCACGAGCAGTACTTC.

This clone showed up just once. The chain is built from TRBV5-1 and TRBJ2-1, with D perhaps matching TRBD1 (5 bases). V was clipped by 8 bases and J by 2 bases, with 11 bases between them. This CDR3 has 13 amino acids. Germline lookup yields CDR1 SGHRS and CDR2 YFSETQ. CDR3 sequence: CASGAGTYNEQFF. The CDR3 DNA sequence: TGCGCCAGTGGGGCAGGGACCTACAATGAGCAGTTCTTC.

The chain recombines TRBV10-2 with TRBJ2-1, with D possibly being TRBD1 or TRBD2 (5 bases each). V lost 4 bases to trimming and J lost 1 base, with 14 bases between them. CDR1 and CDR2 (germline): WSHSY, SAAADI. This CDR3 spans 16 amino acids. The CDR3 region has the DNA TGCGCCAGCAGTGTAATCCTAGCAGGGTCCTACAATGAGCAGTTCTTC. Translated, it gives CASSVILAGSYNEQFF.

The V gene is TRBV5-6, the J gene TRBJ1-5, with D possibly being TRBD1 (6 bases). V was cut by 3 bases and J by 0 bases, with 7 bases left in between. Germline CDR1 and CDR2: SGHDT and YYEEEE. The CDR3 is made up of 14 amino acids. This chain's CDR3 is CASSWGPSNQPQHF. The CDR3 coding sequence is TGTGCCAGCAGCTGGGGGCCTAGCAATCAGCCCCAGCATTTT.